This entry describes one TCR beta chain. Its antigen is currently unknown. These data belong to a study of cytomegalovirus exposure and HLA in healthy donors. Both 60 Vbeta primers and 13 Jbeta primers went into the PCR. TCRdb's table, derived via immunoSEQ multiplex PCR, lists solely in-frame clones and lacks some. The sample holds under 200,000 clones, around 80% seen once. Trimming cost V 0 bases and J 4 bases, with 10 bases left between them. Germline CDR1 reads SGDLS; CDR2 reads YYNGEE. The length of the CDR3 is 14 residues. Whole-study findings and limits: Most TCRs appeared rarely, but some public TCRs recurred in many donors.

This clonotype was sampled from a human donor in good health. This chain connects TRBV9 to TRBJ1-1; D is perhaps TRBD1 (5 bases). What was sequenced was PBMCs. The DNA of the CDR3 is TGTGCCAGCAGCGTAGGGGGTCAGGGCACTGAAGCTTTCTTT. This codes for CASSVGGQGTEAFF. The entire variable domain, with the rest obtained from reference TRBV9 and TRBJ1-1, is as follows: DSGVTQTPKHLITATGQRVTLRCSPRSGDLSVYWYQQSLDQGLQFLIQYYNGEERAKGNILERFSAQQFPDLHSELNLSSLELGDSALYFCASSVGGQGTEAFFGQGTRLTVV.